This T cell receptor beta chain emerged from a study of Ad26.COV2.S vaccination and SARS-CoV-2 variants. This clone was picked up one time. Its antigen is not identified. The sample's treatment: approximately 18 received Ad26.COV2.S at low or high dose, single or two shots; 5 received placebo; per-sample allocation not given. Vaccine and placebo recipients were sampled on day 63 after the first injection. Vaccination used an Ad26 vector expressing Wuhan-strain SARS-CoV-2 spike. Study conclusions and caveats: Placebo recipients showed lower spike-specific TCR breadth than vaccinees. Similar non-spike TCR breadth was observed in recipients of vaccine and of placebo. Considerable breadth of spike-specific CD8+ and CD4+ T cell responses has reportedly been documented following vaccination.

The data were produced by immunoSEQ multiplex PCR, yet TCRdb's version contains in-frame clones alone and is incomplete. Among 350,000 to 500,000 clones, roughly 88% were seen once, and the ten largest hold about 3.5%. CDR3 length: 15 residues. V gave up 0 bases and J gave up 2 bases; unmatched junction bases: 3. Germline V gives CDR1 GTSNPN, CDR2 SVGIG (reference sequence). The clonotype was recovered from a person aged 18 to 59 who received the Ad26.COV2.S COVID-19 vaccine or a placebo. V usage is TRBV30 and J usage is TRBJ2-3, with 9 bases matching TRBD2. This material consisted of peripheral blood, taken in a trial of Ad26.COV2.S vaccine versus placebo. CDR3 sequence reads: CAWSVLAGYTDTQYF. The CDR3, as DNA: TGTGCCTGGAGTGTCCTAGCGGGGTACACAGATACGCAGTATTTT.